The clone carrying this T cell receptor beta chain was detected once. The source of the sample is a study of cytomegalovirus exposure and HLA in healthy donors. The PCR used 60 Vbeta and 13 Jbeta primers. The method was immunoSEQ multiplex PCR; TCRdb's version includes in-frame clones alone and lacks a portion of them. The data show fewer than 200,000 clones, around 83% seen once. CDR1 is SGDLS, CDR2 YYNGEE, per germline. V was clipped by 4 bases and J by 2 bases; unmatched bases: 8. This CDR3 has 16 residues. The chain carries TRBV9 and TRBJ2-2; TRBD1 agrees at 7 bases. The sequence came from a middle-aged man in good health and CMV-seropositive. The sequenced sample was PBMCs. Here the CDR3 reads CASSPRDRPNTGELFF. In DNA form, the CDR3 reads TGTGCCAGCAGCCCCCGGGACAGACCTAACACCGGGGAGCTGTTTTTT.